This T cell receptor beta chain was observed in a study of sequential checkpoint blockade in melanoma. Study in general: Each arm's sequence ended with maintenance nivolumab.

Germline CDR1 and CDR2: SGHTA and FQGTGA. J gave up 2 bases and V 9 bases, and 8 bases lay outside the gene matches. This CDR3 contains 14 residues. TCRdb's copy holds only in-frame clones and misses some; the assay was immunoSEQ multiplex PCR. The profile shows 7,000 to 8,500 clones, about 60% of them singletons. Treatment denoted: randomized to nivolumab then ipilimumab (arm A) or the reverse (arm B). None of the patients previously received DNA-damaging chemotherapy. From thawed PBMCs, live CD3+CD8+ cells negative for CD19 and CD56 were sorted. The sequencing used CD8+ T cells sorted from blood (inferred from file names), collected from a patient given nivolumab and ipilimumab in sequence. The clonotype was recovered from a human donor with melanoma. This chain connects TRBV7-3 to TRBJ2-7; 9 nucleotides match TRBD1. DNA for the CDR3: TGTGCCAGGCAATCCGGGACAGGGCCCTACGAGCAGTACTTC. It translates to CARQSGTGPYEQYF.